There are many counts of the clone carrying this TCR beta chain. The CDR3 runs 13 residues. The ends lost 3 bases at V and 6 bases at J; junction bases unmatched: 2. Per germline, CDR1 DFQATT and CDR2 SNEGSKA (reference sequence). Using its own MiXCR run on the multiplex PCR reads, TCRdb lists one record per CDR3 protein. The table includes 200,000 or so distinct CDR3 sequences, about 32% detected once. Samples came from axillary lymph nodes draining the breast cancer. This sample is drawn from a study of breast tumors, draining lymph nodes, adjacent tissues. The chain is built from TRBV20-1 and TRBJ2-3; 11 bases align to TRBD2. Sequenced: axillary lymph node tissue. The source of this sequence is a female donor with breast cancer. Some clones in this sample may be carry-over from other donors' samples. In DNA form, the CDR3 reads TGCAGTGCTAGCGGGACTAGCGGCGATACGCAGTATTTT. Its translation: CSASGTSGDTQYF.